The T cell receptor beta chain under discussion was sequenced for a study of blood T cell repertoires in COVID-19. Study context: The origin of the acute and convalescent COVID-19 samples was the United States, Italy and Spain. From T cells, B-cell-depleted T cells, or PBMCs came the material, which was cDNA or gDNA.

With V trimmed by 3 bases and J by 8 bases, 15 bases remained unmatched. CDR1 is SGHNT and CDR2 is YYREEE in the germline V gene (reference sequence). The CDR3 sequence is 17 residues long. In the study's own analysis: Quantification of nucleated cells was approximated via reference gene primer amplification. Profiling relied on immunoSEQ multiplex PCR, and the TCRdb table lists in-frame clones only, not all of them. That table is the source of V, J and clone size, and D and trimming were worked out from the DNA. The profile shows 200,000 or so clones, approximately 83% of them singletons. The clonotype was recovered from a human donor with active or convalescent COVID-19. The donor label of this sample is uncertain. The sequenced material came from peripheral blood. The chain links TRBV5-4 to TRBJ1-4; TRBD1 matches 8 bases. CDR3 region: CASSSDTGGTGREKLFF. CDR3 in DNA: TGTGCCAGCAGCTCCGATACTGGAGGGACAGGTCGAGAAAAACTGTTTTTT.